This T cell receptor (beta chain) was profiled in a study of low-dose radiotherapy and immunotherapy resistance in tumors. Background on the study: Cohort 1 was treated with 0.5 Gy per fraction at 2-week intervals, amounting to 6.5 Gy overall.

This clonotype was observed at least ten times. The time point: before trial treatment. Administered to the donors were nivolumab, ipilimumab, aspirin, low-dose cyclophosphamide and low-dose radiotherapy. Advanced solid tumors lacking tumor-infiltrating lymphocytes were present in eligible patients. This CDR3 has 12 residues. V lost 4 bases, J lost 3 bases, and 10 bases lay in between. Looked up from germline, CDR1 is DFQATT and CDR2 is SNEGSKA (reference sequence). Covering alpha and beta chains, TRAV- and TRBV-specific primers were used for the first-strand cDNA. With a V-primer adapter and a constant-region primer, TCRs were amplified for roughly 20 PCR cycles. Isolated mRNA underwent amplification via in vitro transcription. From the reads, TCRdb called clonotypes with MiXCR, one entry per CDR3 protein. The sample yields 70,000 to 90,000 distinct CDR3 sequences, 15% to 20% seen once.

The sequence derives from a male donor with prostate cancer. The specimen was PBMCs, collected before treatment. V usage is TRBV20-1 and J usage is TRBJ2-7; D remains unclear. The CDR3 spells CSAKTHNYEQYF. In nucleotides, the CDR3 is TGCAGTGCTAAGACGCATAACTACGAGCAGTACTTC.